These 24 T cell receptor beta chains came from one sample sequenced in a study of T cell responses to AZD1222 COVID-19 vaccine. Assay: immunoSEQ multiplex PCR; the TCRdb copy retains only in-frame clones and omits some. The sample lists roughly 180,000 clones, 91% occurring once. This specimen was peripheral blood, taken on day 0 of AZD1222 vaccination. The receptors shown here come from an adult in good health.

This clone appeared a single time. The V call is TRBV4-3, the J call TRBJ1-6; 7 positions agree with TRBD1. This CDR3 is built from 15 residues. The V gene end was trimmed by 1 base and the J gene end by 4 bases; junction bases not matched to a gene: 1. Germline V gene data show CDR1 as LGHNA and CDR2 as YSLEER. CDR3 region: CASSQGGQYNSPLHF. In DNA form, the CDR3 reads TGCGCCAGCAGCCAAGGGGGACAGTATAATTCACCCCTCCACTTT.

This sequence joins TRBV4-3 and TRBJ2-7; D unresolved. This CDR3 has 15 residues. Germline V gene lookup returns CDR1 LGHNA and CDR2 YSLEER. Trimming removed 3 bases from V and 0 bases from J, with 12 bases in between. CDR3 loop: CASSHLRTASYEQYF. Here the CDR3 DNA reads TGCGCCAGCAGCCATCTACGGACGGCCTCCTACGAGCAGTACTTC.

V and J are TRBV5-1 and TRBJ2-5; the D gene is possibly TRBD2 (6 bases). The CDR3 runs to 16 residues. From germline, CDR1 is SGHRS and CDR2 YFSETQ. V was clipped by 4 bases and J by 5 bases, with 21 bases between them. The CDR3 is CASSGLMGFTKETQYF. The CDR3 bases are TGCGCCAGCAGCGGACTAATGGGGTTCACCAAGGAGACCCAGTACTTC.

CDR3 in DNA: TGCGCCAGCAGCTTGAAACTAGCGGGAGGGCACGAGCAGTACTTC. Its translation is CASSLKLAGGHEQYF. J is TRBJ2-7 and V is TRBV5-1; TRBD2 matches 13 bases. The CDR3 consists of 15 residues. Germline assignment: CDR1 SGHRS and CDR2 YFSETQ. J lost 5 bases, V lost 1 base, and 3 bases had no gene match.

CDR3 sequence (DNA): TGCGCCAGCAGTGCTCTGGGGAACACTGAAGCTTTCTTT. Protein sequence: CASSALGNTEAFF. V usage is TRBV4-3 and J usage is TRBJ1-1; unclear D gene. V lost 6 bases to trimming and J lost 1 base, with 9 bases between them. Germline V gene data show CDR1 as LGHNA and CDR2 as YSLEER. There are 13 residues in the CDR3.

The gene calls are TRBV29-1 and TRBJ1-3, with D unclear. The CDR3 consists of 13 residues. CDR1 and CDR2 from the germline V gene are SQVTM and ANQGSEA. Trimming stripped 4 bases from V and 4 bases from J, with 11 bases between. Here the CDR3 DNA reads TGCAGCGTTGTTCGTGATCTGGGAAACACCATATATTTT. This translates into CSVVRDLGNTIYF.

The V call is TRBV5-1, the J call TRBJ2-1; a weak D match, TRBD1 (5 bases). The germline V and J ends were trimmed by 4 bases and 1 base, with 9 bases remaining between them. CDR1 is SGHRS and CDR2 is YFSETQ in the germline V gene. This CDR3 contains 14 residues. The DNA of the CDR3 is TGCGCCAGCAGCGGCCAGGGTTCCTACAATGAGCAGTTCTTC. Protein product: CASSGQGSYNEQFF.

In DNA, the CDR3 is TGTGCCAGCAGCTTGGCCGGGGGGACAGGGGGTGAAGAGCAGTTCTTC. As protein: CASSLAGGTGGEEQFF. The genes are TRBV5-4 and TRBJ2-1; 11 bases map to TRBD1. J was trimmed by 10 bases and V by 0 bases; bases with no gene match: 9. The CDR3 has 16 residues. Germline V lookup: CDR1 SGHNT, CDR2 YYREEE (reference sequence).

This chain uses TRBV5-4 with TRBJ1-3, with D unresolved. The germline V gene has CDR1 SGHNT and CDR2 YYREEE (reference sequence). This CDR3 contains 12 residues. The V and J ends lost 3 bases and 0 bases respectively, with 1 base between them. DNA of the CDR3: TGTGCCAGCAGCTACTCTGGAAACACCATATATTTT. This sequence encodes CASSYSGNTIYF.

The sample holds many counts of this clone. The genes are TRBV6-4 and TRBJ2-1; tentatively, D is TRBD1 (5 bases). Germline V gives CDR1 MRHNA, CDR2 SNTAGT. The CDR3 runs 15 residues. V lost 3 bases to trimming and J lost 5 bases, with 14 bases between them. This CDR3 reads CASSETSDSNNEQFF. Written as DNA, the CDR3 is TGTGCCAGCAGTGAAACAAGTGACAGCAACAATGAGCAGTTCTTC.

J is TRBJ2-1 and V is TRBV5-4; a weak D match, TRBD1 (7 bases). V shed 4 bases and J shed 2 bases, with 16 bases lying between them. The CDR3 has 16 residues. Germline values: CDR1 SGHNT, CDR2 YYREEE (reference sequence). CDR3 nucleotides: TGTGCCAGCAGCCCGCCCAGGGGGGTCCCCTACAATGAGCAGTTCTTC. It codes for CASSPPRGVPYNEQFF.

This sequence joins TRBV6-5 and TRBJ1-1, with D maybe TRBD1 (5 bases). V lost 8 bases, J lost 5 bases, and 12 bases lay in between. The CDR3 runs to 12 residues. Germline values: CDR1 MNHEY, CDR2 SVGAGI. CDR3 sequence: CASSRGWTEAFF. CDR3 nucleotides: TGTGCCAGCTCGAGGGGATGGACTGAAGCTTTCTTT.

The rearrangement uses TRBV6-5 and TRBJ2-2; no clear D gene. Germline V CDR1 and CDR2: MNHEY, SVGAGI. Trimming cost V 1 base and J 0 bases, with 9 bases left between them. The CDR3 runs to 16 residues. The CDR3 is CASSYFSTSNTGELFF. For the CDR3, the DNA is TGTGCCAGCAGTTACTTTTCCACTTCGAACACCGGGGAGCTGTTTTTT.

The rearrangement uses TRBV10-1 and TRBJ2-1; tentative D call: TRBD2 (6 bases). The CDR3 runs 14 residues. Looked up from germline, CDR1 is WNHNN and CDR2 is SYGVQD (reference sequence). The V and J ends lost 4 bases and 8 bases respectively, with 15 bases between them. This CDR3 is CASSVRRGMDEQFF. As DNA, the CDR3 is TGCGCCAGCAGTGTTAGGCGGGGCATGGATGAGCAGTTCTTC.

With respect to this clone: The same CDR3 can be traced to other DNA sequences in this sample. The CDR3 protein is CAWSGQANYGYTF. For the CDR3, the DNA is TGTGCCTGGAGTGGGCAAGCTAACTATGGCTACACCTTC. V is TRBV30 and J is TRBJ1-2; unclear D gene. Trimming removed 1 base from V and 0 bases from J, with 6 bases in between. The germline V gene has CDR1 GTSNPN and CDR2 SVGIG (reference sequence). The CDR3 is 13 amino acids.

The chain recombines TRBV27 with TRBJ2-1; D is ambiguous. V lost 3 bases, J lost 4 bases, and 13 bases lay in between. The V gene's germline CDR1 is MNHEY and CDR2 SMNVEV (reference sequence). There are 15 residues in the CDR3. CDR3 in amino acids: CASSFLDLGYNEQFF. In nucleotides, the CDR3 is TGTGCCAGCAGTTTCCTAGACTTAGGGTACAATGAGCAGTTCTTC.

V usage is TRBV15 and J usage is TRBJ2-5; D gene unclear. Trimming removed 0 bases from V and 2 bases from J, with 10 bases in between. Looked up from germline, CDR1 is LNHNV and CDR2 is YYDKDF (reference sequence). The CDR3 has 15 amino acids. CDR3 loop: CATSRDWAAQETQYF. CDR3 DNA: TGTGCCACCAGCAGAGATTGGGCGGCACAAGAGACCCAGTACTTC.

The chain combines TRBV19 with TRBJ1-2; TRBD1 matches at 10 bases. CDR3 length: 15 amino acids. V lost 4 bases, J lost 2 bases, and 4 bases stayed unmatched. Germline V gene sequence: CDR1 LNHDA, CDR2 SQIVND (reference sequence). The DNA for the CDR3 is TGTGCCAGTAGTACCGGACAGGGGGTAAACTATGGCTACACCTTC. This sequence encodes CASSTGQGVNYGYTF.

This rearrangement joins TRBV5-1 to TRBJ1-4; D not resolved. This CDR3 contains 14 residues. Trimming cost V 3 bases and J 11 bases, with 17 bases left between them. Germline V gene data show CDR1 as SGHRS and CDR2 as YFSETQ. CDR3 sequence: CASSSDPDGGKLFF. As DNA, the CDR3 is TGCGCCAGCAGCTCCGACCCCGATGGAGGGAAACTGTTTTTT. The full variable domain, in which reference TRBV5-1 and TRBJ1-4 provide the parts outside the CDR3, is KAGVTQTPRYLIKTRGQQVTLSCSPISGHRSVSWYQQTPGQGLQFLFEYFSETQRNKGNFPGRFSGRQFSNSRSEMNVSTLELGDSALYLCASSSDPDGGKLFFGSGTQLSVL.

V and J are TRBV9 and TRBJ1-6; 11 bases fit TRBD1. CDR3 size: 16 residues. Germline V gene data show CDR1 as SGDLS and CDR2 as YYNGEE. J was trimmed by 9 bases and V by 0 bases; bases with no gene match: 5. The CDR3, as DNA: TGTGCCAGCAGCGTAGACGGGACAGGGGGACGTTCACCCCTCCACTTT. It translates to CASSVDGTGGRSPLHF.

J is TRBJ2-1 and V is TRBV7-2; D not certain. Trimming removed 1 base at V and 6 bases at J, with 10 bases between. The CDR3 totals 14 residues. Per the germline V gene, CDR1 is SGHTA and CDR2 is FQGNSA. The CDR3 here is CASSLGLGFNEQFF. DNA of the CDR3: TGTGCCAGCAGCTTAGGACTGGGTTTCAATGAGCAGTTCTTC.

The V and J genes are TRBV2 and TRBJ1-4; 7 bases line up with TRBD1. Trimming cost V 1 base and J 2 bases; bases outside gene matches: 1. The CDR3 consists of 15 residues. The V gene's germline CDR1 is SNHLY and CDR2 FYNNEI. This CDR3 reads CASSEGRGTNEKLFF. The CDR3 nucleotides are TGTGCCAGCAGTGAAGGCAGGGGGACTAATGAAAAACTGTTTTTT.

V gene TRBV12-3 or TRBV12-4 combines with J gene TRBJ1-6, with D uncertain. V lost 4 bases and J lost 14, with 9 bases in between. The length of the CDR3 is 11 residues. DNA of the CDR3: TGTGCCAGCAGTTCTTCCGCGACCCTCCACTTT. The encoded protein is CASSSSATLHF.

CDR3: CSASKPGRDDEQFF. CDR3 nucleotide sequence: TGCAGTGCTAGTAAGCCGGGGAGGGACGATGAGCAGTTCTTC. The chain links TRBV20-1 to TRBJ2-1; 7 nucleotides agree with TRBD2. The CDR3 covers 14 residues. Germline values: CDR1 DFQATT, CDR2 SNEGSKA (reference sequence). V shed 3 bases and J 8 bases; nucleotides not matched to a gene: 10.